The T cell receptor beta chain under discussion was sequenced for a study of T cell changes during pregnancy in multiple sclerosis. The germline V gene has CDR1 SGHDT and CDR2 YYEEEE. Trimming stripped 4 bases from V and 5 bases from J, with 18 bases between. This CDR3 is 16 amino acids long. The assay was immunoSEQ multiplex PCR, and TCRdb's table has in-frame clones only and misses some. The table lists approximately 90,000 clones, around 94% of them singletons. This sample comprised peripheral blood, obtained in the third trimester of pregnancy. The gene calls are TRBV5-6 and TRBJ2-2; tentatively, D is TRBD1 (5 bases). The TCR was taken from a female donor with multiple sclerosis, enrolled in a pregnancy study. The CDR3 DNA follows: TGTGCCAGCAGCGCGACCGCAGGGTTAAGGACCGGGGAGCTGTTTTTT. This encodes CASSATAGLRTGELFF.